This section outlines one T cell receptor (beta chain) sequence together with its context. Its antigen is not identified. This specimen comes from a study of OX40 agonist ivuxolimab in advanced cancers. Across the study: A diagnosis of hepatocellular carcinoma, melanoma, renal cell or head and neck cancer was present in dose-escalation patients. Partial response was recorded in three patients: one hepatocellular carcinoma and two cutaneous melanoma cases. Study results and limitations: At 0.1 to 3.0 mg/kg and by week 6, CD4+ and CD8+ T cells in the blood had expanded clonally.

Clones were sequenced by immunoSEQ multiplex PCR, and TCRdb holds only the in-frame ones, with some missing. The sample yields 45,000 to 60,000 clones, over 70% seen once. Patients were ruled out by autoimmune disease history or systemic immunosuppression. CDR1 and CDR2 (germline): SGHAT, FQNNGV. Germline trimming cut 5 bases from V and 2 bases from J; bases unmatched to any gene: 7. The CDR3 is 15 residues long. The sample here was CD4+ or CD8+ T cells sorted from blood, taken in a trial of the OX40 agonist ivuxolimab. This chain links TRBV11-2 with TRBJ2-5; 8 bases agree with TRBD2. The source of this sequence is an adult with an advanced solid tumor such as melanoma, head and neck, liver or kidney cancer. CDR3 protein: CASSPSGGGQETQYF. The CDR3 nucleotides are TGTGCCAGCAGCCCAAGCGGGGGAGGACAAGAGACCCAGTACTTC.